This TCR beta chain comes out of a study of response to subunit inactivated influenza vaccine. Study results and limitations: Only a handful of new T cells, the authors suggested, are recruited with each seasonal influenza vaccination.

Each CDR3 protein is one row after TCRdb ran MiXCR on the RT-PCR reads. The data hold 560,000 or so distinct CDR3 sequences, with approximately 7.1% observed a single time. Comment on this clonotype: Its target is not known.

Germline CDR1 MNHEY, CDR2 SVGAGI. Trimming stripped 2 bases from V and 4 bases from J, with 5 bases between. The CDR3 is 13 amino acids. The source material was PBMCs from blood, sampled roughly 24 months after vaccination. The source of this sequence is a man aged 50 to 69 who received an inactivated influenza vaccine. V is TRBV6-5 and J is TRBJ2-2; D possibly corresponds to TRBD2 (5 bases). The CDR3 reads CASSYGLTGELFF. The CDR3 nucleotides are TGTGCCAGCAGTTACGGACTCACCGGGGAGCTGTTTTTT.